This T cell receptor (beta chain) was recorded in a study of T cells in Graves' hyperthyroidism and ophthalmopathy. There were TCR beta CDR3 regions amplified from RNA transcripts. In the first-round RT-PCR of the TCR CDR3, the HTBI primer set was used. One entry per CDR3 protein, called by TCRdb with MiXCR from the multiplex PCR reads. There are hundreds of thousands of distinct CDR3 sequences in the sample; 20% to 25% occur only once, and 34% lies in the top ten. This clonotype was detected ten times or more. Per germline, CDR1 SGHNT and CDR2 YENEEA. Unmatched junction bases numbered 9, after V lost 5 bases and J lost 8 bases. This CDR3 comprises 15 residues.

V and J are TRBV11-3 and TRBJ2-1; 10 bases fit TRBD2. The sample consisted of blood. This TCR was recovered from a young man with Graves' ophthalmopathy. This CDR3 is CASSIASGSQDEQFF. The CDR3 nucleotides are TGTGCCAGCAGCATAGCTAGCGGGAGTCAGGATGAGCAGTTCTTC.